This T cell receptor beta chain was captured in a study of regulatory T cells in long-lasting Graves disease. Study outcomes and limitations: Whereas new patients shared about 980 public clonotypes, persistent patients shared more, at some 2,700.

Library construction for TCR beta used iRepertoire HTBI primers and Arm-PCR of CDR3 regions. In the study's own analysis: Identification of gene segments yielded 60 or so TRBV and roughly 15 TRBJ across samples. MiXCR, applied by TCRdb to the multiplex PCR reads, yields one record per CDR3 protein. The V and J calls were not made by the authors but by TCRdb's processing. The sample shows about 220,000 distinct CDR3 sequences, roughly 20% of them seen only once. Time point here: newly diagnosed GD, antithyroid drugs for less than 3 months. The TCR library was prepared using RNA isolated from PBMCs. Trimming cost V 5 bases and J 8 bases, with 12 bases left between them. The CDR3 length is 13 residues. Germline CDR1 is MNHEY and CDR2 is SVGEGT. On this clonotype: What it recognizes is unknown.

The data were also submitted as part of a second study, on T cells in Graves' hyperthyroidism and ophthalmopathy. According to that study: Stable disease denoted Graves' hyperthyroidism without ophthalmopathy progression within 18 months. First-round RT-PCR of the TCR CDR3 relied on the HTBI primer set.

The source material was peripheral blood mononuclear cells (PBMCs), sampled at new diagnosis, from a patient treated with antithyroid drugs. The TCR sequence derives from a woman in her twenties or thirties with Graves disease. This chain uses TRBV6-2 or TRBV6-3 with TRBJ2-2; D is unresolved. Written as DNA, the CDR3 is TGTGCCAGCAGTCCGACGTGGCTTGGGGAGCTGTTTTTT. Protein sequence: CASSPTWLGELFF.